These 11 T cell receptor beta chains came from one sample sequenced in a study of graft-versus-host responses after intestinal transplantation (dated by TCRdb to the early 2020s). Library generation was performed with the immunoSEQ multiplex PCR assay. Sourced from immuneACCESS, this table was stored by TCRdb with only in-frame sequences that have V and J called. A share of the clones is absent; for the studies checked, an unresolved V gene accounts for under half, and the remainder has no known explanation. This sample is represented by 23,000 or so clones; approximately 82% of them were singletons. Clones ranked in the top ten supply just over 0.9% of the sample. The time point label, read with the paper, signifies: cells obtained before transplantation from donor or recipient. Antigens of these TCRs are unknown. Specimen: unstimulated CD8+ T cells sorted from spleen or lymph node cells, collected before transplant. These receptors were obtained from a human donor who was the organ donor for an intestinal transplant.

The chain is built from TRBV7-9 and TRBJ1-3; a weak D match, TRBD1 (6 bases). V dropped 5 bases and J dropped 3 bases, with 14 bases sitting between them. CDR1 and CDR2 (germline): SEHNR, FQNEAQ (reference sequence). The CDR3 length is 15 residues. The CDR3 sequence is CASSPPPGVGNTIYF. In DNA, the CDR3 is TGTGCCAGCAGCCCTCCCCCAGGGGTTGGAAACACCATATATTTT.

This chain links TRBV4-3 with TRBJ2-7; a weak D match, TRBD2 (5 bases). This CDR3 region has 15 residues. Germline assignment: CDR1 LGHNA and CDR2 YSLEER. The V and J ends lost 4 bases and 6 bases respectively, with 19 bases between them. DNA for the CDR3: TGCGCCAGCAGCCGTTCGGGCGAGGGTGTACGCGAGCAGTACTTC. Translated, it gives CASSRSGEGVREQYF.

This clone was recorded only once. This chain connects TRBV7-9 to TRBJ1-1; no clear D gene. Germline V lookup: CDR1 SEHNR, CDR2 FQNEAQ (reference sequence). Trimming removed 0 bases at V and 7 bases at J, with 6 bases between. This CDR3 has 12 residues. The CDR3 bases are TGTGCCAGCAGCTTAGCGCGGGATGAAGCTTTCTTT. Translated: CASSLARDEAFF. Based on the CDR3 plus reference TRBV7-9 and TRBJ1-1, the full variable domain is DTGVSQNPRHKITKRGQNVTFRCDPISEHNRLYWYRQTLGQGPEFLTYFQNEAQLEKSRLLSDRFSAERPKGSFSTLEIQRTEQGDSAMYLCASSLARDEAFFGQGTRLTVV.

The chain employs TRBV6-1 and TRBJ2-1, with TRBD2 matching 11 bases. The germline V gene has CDR1 MNHNS and CDR2 SASEGT. V was clipped by 4 bases and J by 10 bases; unmatched bases: 6. The CDR3 has 14 residues. CDR3 amino acids: CASSVLAGGREQFF. The CDR3, as DNA: TGTGCCAGCAGTGTGCTAGCGGGAGGACGCGAGCAGTTCTTC.

CDR3 sequence reads: CASSLGVSTARDTQYF. The CDR3 DNA is TGTGCCAGCAGTTTGGGAGTCAGCACAGCCAGAGATACGCAGTATTTT. The chain carries TRBV27 and TRBJ2-3, with D possibly matching TRBD2 (5 bases). The CDR3 totals 16 residues. Trimming removed 3 bases from V and 5 bases from J, with 18 bases in between. Germline V lookup: CDR1 MNHEY, CDR2 SMNVEV (reference sequence).

The gene calls are TRBV5-4 and TRBJ1-1, with D unclear. Germline assignment: CDR1 SGHNT and CDR2 YYREEE (reference sequence). The ends were cut back, 3 bases at V and 0 bases at J, with 3 bases in the middle. The CDR3 extends over 12 amino acids. Written as DNA, the CDR3 is TGTGCCAGCAGCTGGATGAACACTGAAGCTTTCTTT. It specifies CASSWMNTEAFF.

The genes are TRBV27 and TRBJ2-4; 12 bases are a match to TRBD2. CDR1 and CDR2 from the germline V gene are MNHEY and SMNVEV (reference sequence). CDR3 length equals 14 residues. The ends lost 7 bases at V and 5 bases at J; junction bases unmatched: 3. The CDR3 loop reads CASTRLAGENIQYF. Written as DNA, the CDR3 is TGTGCCAGCACCCGACTAGCGGGGGAAAACATTCAGTACTTC.

This rearrangement joins TRBV7-9 to TRBJ2-3; TRBD1 matches 10 bases. With 5 bases clipped from V and 4 bases from J, the junction kept 6 bases outside the gene matches. The length of the CDR3 is 15 residues. Germline assignment: CDR1 SEHNR and CDR2 FQNEAQ (reference sequence). The DNA of the CDR3 is TGTGCCAGCAGCCAGGGACAGGGGTTCCCAGATACGCAGTATTTT. Protein product: CASSQGQGFPDTQYF.

J is TRBJ2-5 and V is TRBV7-6; D might be TRBD2 (5 bases). The CDR3 length is 12 residues. The germline V and J ends were trimmed by 10 bases and 2 bases, with 11 bases remaining between them. The germline V gene encodes CDR1 SGHVS and CDR2 FNYEAQ. The CDR3 loop reads CATGNIQETQYF. In DNA, the CDR3 is TGTGCCACCGGGAACATACAAGAGACCCAGTACTTC.

This sequence joins TRBV27 and TRBJ1-4; a possible D gene is TRBD1 (5 bases). Trimming stripped 4 bases from V and 8 bases from J, with 14 bases between. Germline loops: CDR1 MNHEY, CDR2 SMNVEV (reference sequence). The CDR3 length is 14 residues. DNA of the CDR3: TGTGCCAGCAGTTCCGGGGCCGGGGGGGAAAAACTGTTTTTT. Translated: CASSSGAGGEKLFF. Combining the CDR3 with reference TRBV27 and TRBJ1-4 gives the whole variable domain EAQVTQNPRYLITVTGKKLTVTCSQNMNHEYMSWYRQDPGLGLRQIYYSMNVEVTDKGDVPEGYKVSRKEKRNFPLILESPSPNQTSLYFCASSSGAGGEKLFFGSGTQLSVL.

V usage is TRBV19 and J usage is TRBJ2-7, with 9 bases matching TRBD2. Germline V lookup: CDR1 LNHDA, CDR2 SQIVND (reference sequence). Trimming removed 7 bases from V and 0 bases from J; junction bases left unmatched: 4. The CDR3 covers 14 residues. CDR3: CASKSSGGSYEQYF. CDR3 DNA sequence: TGTGCCAGTAAGAGTAGCGGGGGCTCCTACGAGCAGTACTTC.